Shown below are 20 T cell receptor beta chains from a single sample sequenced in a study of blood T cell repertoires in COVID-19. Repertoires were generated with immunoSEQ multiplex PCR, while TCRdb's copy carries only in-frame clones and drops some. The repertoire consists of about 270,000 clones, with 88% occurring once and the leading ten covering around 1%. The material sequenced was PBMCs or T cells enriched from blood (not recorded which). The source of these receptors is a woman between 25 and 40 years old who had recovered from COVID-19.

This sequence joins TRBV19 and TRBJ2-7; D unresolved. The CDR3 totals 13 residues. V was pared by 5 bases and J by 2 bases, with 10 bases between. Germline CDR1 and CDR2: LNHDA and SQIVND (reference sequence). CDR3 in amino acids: CASSEDTTYEQYF. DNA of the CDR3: TGTGCCAGTAGTGAAGACACCACCTACGAGCAGTACTTC.

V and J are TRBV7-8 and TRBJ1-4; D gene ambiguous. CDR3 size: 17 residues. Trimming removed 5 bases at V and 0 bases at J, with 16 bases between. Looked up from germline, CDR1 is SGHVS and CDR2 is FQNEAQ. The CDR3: CASSPPRPGSTNEKLFF. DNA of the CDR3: TGTGCCAGCAGCCCACCCCGGCCAGGATCAACTAATGAAAAACTGTTTTTT.

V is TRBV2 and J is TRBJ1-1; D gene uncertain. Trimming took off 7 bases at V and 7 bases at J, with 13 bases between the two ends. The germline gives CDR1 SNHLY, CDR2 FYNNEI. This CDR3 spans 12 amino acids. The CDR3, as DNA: TGTGCCAGCATTGCGACACAGTTTGAAGCTTTCTTT. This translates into CASIATQFEAFF.

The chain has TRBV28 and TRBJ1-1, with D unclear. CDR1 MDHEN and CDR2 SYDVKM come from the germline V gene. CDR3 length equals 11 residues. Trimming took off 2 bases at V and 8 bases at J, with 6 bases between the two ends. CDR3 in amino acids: CASSLTREAFF. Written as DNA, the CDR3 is TGTGCCAGCAGTTTAACCAGGGAAGCTTTCTTT. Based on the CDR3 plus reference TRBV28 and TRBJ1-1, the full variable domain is DVKVTQSSRYLVKRTGEKVFLECVQDMDHENMFWYRQDPGLGLRLIYFSYDVKMKEKGDIPEGYSVSREKKERFSLILESASTNQTSMYLCASSLTREAFFGQGTRLTVV.

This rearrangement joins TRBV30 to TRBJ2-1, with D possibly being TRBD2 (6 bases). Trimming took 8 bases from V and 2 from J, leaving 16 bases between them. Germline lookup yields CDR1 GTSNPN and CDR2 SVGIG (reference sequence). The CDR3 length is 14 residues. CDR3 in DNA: TGTGCCGGAGGGAGAGGATTCGCCTACAATGAGCAGTTCTTC. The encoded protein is CAGGRGFAYNEQFF. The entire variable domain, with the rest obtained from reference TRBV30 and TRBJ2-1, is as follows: SQTIHQWPATLVQPVGSPLSLECTVEGTSNPNLYWYRQAAGRGLQLLFYSVGIGQISSEVPQNLSASRPQDRQFILSSKKLLLSDSGFYLCAGGRGFAYNEQFFGPGTRLTVL.

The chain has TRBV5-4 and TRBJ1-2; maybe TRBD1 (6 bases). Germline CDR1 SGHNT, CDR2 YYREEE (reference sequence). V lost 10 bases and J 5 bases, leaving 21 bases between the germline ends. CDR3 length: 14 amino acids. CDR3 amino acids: CAGWDRTEGYGYTF. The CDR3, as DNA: TGTGCCGGCTGGGATCGGACAGAGGGGTATGGCTACACCTTC.

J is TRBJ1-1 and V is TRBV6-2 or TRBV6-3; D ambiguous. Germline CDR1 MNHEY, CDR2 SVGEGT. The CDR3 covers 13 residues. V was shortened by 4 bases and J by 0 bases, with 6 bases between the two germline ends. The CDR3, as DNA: TGTGCCAGCAGTTCGCAGGTGAACACTGAAGCTTTCTTT. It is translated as CASSSQVNTEAFF.

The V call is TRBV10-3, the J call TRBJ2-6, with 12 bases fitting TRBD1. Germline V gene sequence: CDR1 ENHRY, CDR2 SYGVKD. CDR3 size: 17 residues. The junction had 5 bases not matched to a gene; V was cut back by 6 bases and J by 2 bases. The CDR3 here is CAISFGTGGAGANVLTF. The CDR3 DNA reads TGTGCCATCAGCTTCGGGACAGGGGGCGCTGGGGCCAACGTCCTGACTTTC.

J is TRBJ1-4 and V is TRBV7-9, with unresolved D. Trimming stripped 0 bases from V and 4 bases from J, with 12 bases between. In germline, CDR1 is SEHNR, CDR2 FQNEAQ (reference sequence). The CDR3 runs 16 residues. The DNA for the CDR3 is TGTGCCAGCAGCTTAGCGCGAGGGAGTGGTAATGAAAAACTGTTTTTT. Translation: CASSLARGSGNEKLFF.

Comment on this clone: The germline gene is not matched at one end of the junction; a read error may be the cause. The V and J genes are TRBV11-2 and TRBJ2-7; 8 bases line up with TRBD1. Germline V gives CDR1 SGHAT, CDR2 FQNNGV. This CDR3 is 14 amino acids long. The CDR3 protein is CASRLDRGFYEQYF. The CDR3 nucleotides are TGTGCCAGCAGGTTAGACAGGGGTTTCTACGAGCAGTACTTC.

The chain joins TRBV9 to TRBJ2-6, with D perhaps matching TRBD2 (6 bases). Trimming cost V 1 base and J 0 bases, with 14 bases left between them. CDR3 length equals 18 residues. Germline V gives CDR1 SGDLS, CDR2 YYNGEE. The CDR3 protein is CASSVIGGRTSGANVLTF. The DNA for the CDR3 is TGTGCCAGCAGCGTAATCGGGGGACGAACCTCTGGGGCCAACGTCCTGACTTTC.

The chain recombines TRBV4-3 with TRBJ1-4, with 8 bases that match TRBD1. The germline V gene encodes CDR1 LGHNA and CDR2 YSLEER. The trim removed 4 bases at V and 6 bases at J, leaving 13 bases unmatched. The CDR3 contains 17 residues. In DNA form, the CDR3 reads TGCGCCAGCAGCCGATACACCCCCGGGACAGGACATGAAAAACTGTTTTTT. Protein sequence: CASSRYTPGTGHEKLFF.

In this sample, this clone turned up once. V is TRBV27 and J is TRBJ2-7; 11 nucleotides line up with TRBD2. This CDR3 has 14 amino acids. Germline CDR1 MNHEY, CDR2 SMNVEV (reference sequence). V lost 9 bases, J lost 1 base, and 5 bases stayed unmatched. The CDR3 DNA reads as TGTGCCAGTATGACTAGCGGGGTTTCCTACGAGCAGTACTTC. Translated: CASMTSGVSYEQYF.

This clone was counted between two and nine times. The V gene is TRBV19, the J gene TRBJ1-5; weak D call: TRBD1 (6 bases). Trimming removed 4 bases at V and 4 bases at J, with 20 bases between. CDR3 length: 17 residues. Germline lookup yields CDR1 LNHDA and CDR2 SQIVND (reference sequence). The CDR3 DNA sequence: TGTGCCAGTAGTACGCTTGGGGGCTTTACCCAGAATCAGCCCCAGCATTTT. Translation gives CASSTLGGFTQNQPQHF. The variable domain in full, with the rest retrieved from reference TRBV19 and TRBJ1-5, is DGGITQSPKYLFRKEGQNVTLSCEQNLNHDAMYWYRQDPGQGLRLIYYSQIVNDFQKGDIAEGYSVSREKKESFPLTVTSAQKNPTAFYLCASSTLGGFTQNQPQHFGDGTRLSIL.

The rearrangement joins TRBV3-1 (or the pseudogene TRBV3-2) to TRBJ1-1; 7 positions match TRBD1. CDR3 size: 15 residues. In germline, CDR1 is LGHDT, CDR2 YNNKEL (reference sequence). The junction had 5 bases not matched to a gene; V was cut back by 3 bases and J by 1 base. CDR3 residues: CASSQWDRSNTEAFF. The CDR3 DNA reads TGTGCCAGCAGCCAGTGGGACAGATCGAACACTGAAGCTTTCTTT.

The CDR3 sequence is CASTASSYNEQFF. The CDR3 DNA is TGCGCCAGCACCGCGAGCTCCTACAATGAGCAGTTCTTC. J is TRBJ2-1 and V is TRBV5-1; D is uncertain. Trimming pared 6 bases from V and 0 bases from J, leaving 7 bases between. Germline loops: CDR1 SGHRS, CDR2 YFSETQ. This CDR3 is built from 13 residues.

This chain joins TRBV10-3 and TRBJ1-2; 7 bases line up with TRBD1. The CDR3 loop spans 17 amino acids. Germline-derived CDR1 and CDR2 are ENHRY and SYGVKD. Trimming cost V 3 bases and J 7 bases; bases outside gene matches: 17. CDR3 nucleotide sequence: TGTGCCATCAGTGATAGGGGACAGCCGAACTCAAGGGGTGGCTACACCTTC. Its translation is CAISDRGQPNSRGGYTF.

CDR3 DNA sequence: TGTGCCAGCAGTTACGGCCAGGACAAAAGAGGAAACACCATATATTTT. Encoded protein: CASSYGQDKRGNTIYF. This chain links TRBV6-2 or TRBV6-3 with TRBJ1-3; possibly TRBD1 for D (5 bases). The ends were cut back, 2 bases at V and 4 bases at J, with 15 bases in the middle. The CDR3 runs to 16 residues. Germline V lookup: CDR1 MNHEY, CDR2 SVGEGT.

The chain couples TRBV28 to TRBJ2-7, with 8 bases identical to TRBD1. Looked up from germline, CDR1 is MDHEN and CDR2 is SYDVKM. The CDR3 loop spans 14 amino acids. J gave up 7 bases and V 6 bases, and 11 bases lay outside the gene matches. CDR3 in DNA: TGTGCCAGCAGGCCCGACAGGGGAATAAGGGAGCAGTACTTC. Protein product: CASRPDRGIREQYF.

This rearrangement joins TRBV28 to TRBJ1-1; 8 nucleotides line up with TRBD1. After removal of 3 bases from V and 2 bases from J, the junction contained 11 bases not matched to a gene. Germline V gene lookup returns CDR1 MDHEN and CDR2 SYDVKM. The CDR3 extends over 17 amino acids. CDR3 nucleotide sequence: TGTGCCAGCAGTTTCTACACCTCCGGGACAGGCAACACTGAAGCTTTCTTT. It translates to CASSFYTSGTGNTEAFF.